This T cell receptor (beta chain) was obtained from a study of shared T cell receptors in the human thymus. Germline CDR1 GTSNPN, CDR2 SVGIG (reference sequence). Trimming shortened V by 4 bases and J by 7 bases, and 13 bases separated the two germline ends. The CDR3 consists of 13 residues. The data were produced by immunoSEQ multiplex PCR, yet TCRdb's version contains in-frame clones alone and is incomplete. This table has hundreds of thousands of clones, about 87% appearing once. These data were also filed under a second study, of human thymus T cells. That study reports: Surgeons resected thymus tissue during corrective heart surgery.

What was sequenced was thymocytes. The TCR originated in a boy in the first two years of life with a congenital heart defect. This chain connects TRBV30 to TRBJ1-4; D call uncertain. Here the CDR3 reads CAWKSGVREKLFF. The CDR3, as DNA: TGTGCCTGGAAGAGCGGAGTACGTGAAAAACTGTTTTTT.